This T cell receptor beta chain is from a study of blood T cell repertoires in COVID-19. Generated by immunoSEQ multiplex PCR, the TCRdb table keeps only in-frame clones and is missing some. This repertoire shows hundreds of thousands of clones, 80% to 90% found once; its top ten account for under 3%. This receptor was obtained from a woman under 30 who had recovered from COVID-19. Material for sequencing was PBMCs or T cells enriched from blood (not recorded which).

CDR3 amino acids: CASTKNRGNYGYTF. In DNA form, the CDR3 reads TGTGCCAGCACAAAAAACAGGGGAAACTATGGCTACACCTTC. V and J are TRBV11-2 and TRBJ1-2; 7 nucleotides align to TRBD1. The CDR3 is 14 amino acids. The V gene end was trimmed by 7 bases and the J gene end by 2 bases; junction bases not matched to a gene: 7. CDR1 is SGHAT, CDR2 FQNNGV, per germline. The variable domain in full, with the rest retrieved from reference TRBV11-2 and TRBJ1-2, is EAGVAQSPRYKIIEKRQSVAFWCNPISGHATLYWYQQILGQGPKLLIQFQNNGVVDDSQLPKDRFSAERLKGVDSTLKIQPAKLEDSAVYLCASTKNRGNYGYTFGSGTRLTVV.